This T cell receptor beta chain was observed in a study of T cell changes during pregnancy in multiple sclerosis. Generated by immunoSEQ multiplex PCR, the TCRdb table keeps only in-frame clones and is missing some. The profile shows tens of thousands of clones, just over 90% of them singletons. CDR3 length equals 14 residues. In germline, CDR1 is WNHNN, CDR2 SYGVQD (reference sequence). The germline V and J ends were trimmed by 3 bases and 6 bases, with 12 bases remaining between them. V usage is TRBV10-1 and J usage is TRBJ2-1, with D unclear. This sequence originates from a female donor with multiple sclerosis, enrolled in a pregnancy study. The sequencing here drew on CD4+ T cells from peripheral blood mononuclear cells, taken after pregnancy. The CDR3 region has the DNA TGCGCCAGCAGTGATTCGCTAGTCAGCAATGAGCAGTTCTTC. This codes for CASSDSLVSNEQFF.